The sequence of this TCR beta chain was determined in a study of identifying expanded T cells in peripheral blood. General observations from the study: Technical replicates showed around 1.2 changed clones; about 2 weeks roughly 16; four weeks 19. Two-week clone count variance significantly increased as total template count grew.

This clone showed up just once. The antigen is unknown. No infections or other immune events were documented during collection. Clones were sequenced by immunoSEQ multiplex PCR, and TCRdb holds only the in-frame ones, with some missing. Of 75,000 to 95,000 clones listed, 70% to 90% are singletons. The TCR was taken from a person between 18 and 69 years old in good health. What was sequenced was blood.

In DNA, the CDR3 is TGTGCCAGCAGTGAAGCGACCCTCTTAGGCAATGAGCAGTTCTTC. Amino acid sequence: CASSEATLLGNEQFF. The chain carries TRBV2 and TRBJ2-1; D gene ambiguous. V shed 0 bases and J shed 6 bases, with 12 bases lying between them. CDR3 length: 15 residues. Germline-derived CDR1 and CDR2 are SNHLY and FYNNEI.